This T cell receptor beta chain originates from a study of T cell responses to AZD1222 COVID-19 vaccine. The assay was immunoSEQ multiplex PCR, and TCRdb's table has in-frame clones only and misses some. This table holds 58,000 or so clones, about four fifths found once. V was pared by 0 bases and J by 5 bases, with 5 bases between. The CDR3 sequence is 12 residues long. Germline CDR1 MNHEY, CDR2 SMNVEV (reference sequence). The gene calls are TRBV27 and TRBJ2-7, with D unresolved. The source of this sequence is an adult in good health. The input for sequencing was peripheral blood, taken on day 0 of AZD1222 vaccination. DNA for the CDR3: TGTGCCAGCAGTTTATCAGGGAACGAGCAGTACTTC. Amino acids: CASSLSGNEQYF.